The T cell receptor beta chain under discussion was sequenced for a study of beta chain bispecific antibodies for T cell cancers (dated by TCRdb to the early 2020s). About the study as a whole: T cells from healthy donors were cocultured with T cell leukemia lines in the presence of bispecific antibodies, after which the depletion of each TRBV family was measured by TRBV sequencing of the surviving cells. Jurkat cells expressed surface TRBV12 (TRBV12-3), and HPB-ALL cells expressed surface TRBV5-5.

On the study overall, not on this receptor specifically: Cross-reactivity of the anti-TRBV5-5 antibody with TRBV5-6 was attributed to high sequence similarity between the two genes. Each sequenced sample mixed leukemia cell line cells with normal T cells, and most targeted TRBV signal came from the leukemia cells rather than normal T cells.

Unique molecular identifier barcodes were built into the libraries and used for clonotype quantification. Qiagen AllPrep DNA/RNA Micro kits were used to isolate total RNA, and an Agilent TapeStation was used to check RNA quality. TCR beta libraries were built by 5' RACE: cDNA synthesis followed by two PCR steps using TCR beta constant-region gene-specific primers. Sequencing of the TCR beta libraries was done on an Illumina MiSeq platform. For the original study's pipeline: MIGEC, MiXCR and VDJtools were used to process the reads. Clonotype frequency was calculated as the fraction of unique molecular identifiers assigned to a given clonotype among all unique molecular identifiers in the sample. Any TRBV gene that IMGT lists as a pseudogene or open reading frame, and is therefore nonfunctional, such as TRBV1, TRBV12-1 and TRBV21, was left out. TCRdb cleaned the public reads at Q25 with fastp, built clones with MiXCR and kept in-frame beta chains. Rows are combined by CDR3 protein, so each entry shows the most common genes and DNA. Here the V and J calls rest on TCRdb's processing, not on the authors' analysis. The sample table shows 20,000 to 25,000 distinct CDR3 sequences, and approximately 2.4% are seen once. The ten largest clones capture 30% of the sample.

This clonotype showed up many times. The antigen this receptor binds is unknown. No per-base quality is available; no much larger clone lies one base away. For about 3 days, T cells were expanded from blood mononuclear cells using either the anti-CD3 antibody OKT3 or CD3/CD28 Dynabeads. The culture conditions for expanded T cells were RPMI 1640 plus 10% fetal bovine serum, recombinant human IL-2 (approximately 100 IU/ml) and IL-7 (about 5 ng/ml). Each coculture mixed 5 x 10^4 target cells and 5 x 10^4 normal T cells with bispecific antibody in roughly 95 ul and was incubated at 37 degrees C for about 15 hours. Each bispecific antibody was composed of two single-chain variable fragments, which were expressed in a single-chain diabody format with a His tag. Effector T cells came from healthy human donors; peripheral blood mononuclear cells were isolated from leukapheresis samples by Ficoll density gradient centrifugation.

Counted from cysteine to phenylalanine, this CDR3 has 15 amino acids. The CDR3 DNA has 45 bases and is translated from base 1. CDR1 and CDR2, looked up from the germline V gene (reference sequence), are LNHDA and SQIVND. V is reduced by 3 bases and J by 2 bases, leaving a spacing of 12 bases between them. This sequence uses TRBV19 and TRBJ2-3, with no confidently assigned D gene. This TCR came from a human donor in good health. Some clones in this sample may be carry-over from other donors' samples. The sample was healthy donor T cells cultured with leukemia cells. The CDR3 region: CASSILAATTDTQYF. The DNA reads TGTGCCAGTAGTATCCTCGCAGCTACCACAGATACGCAGTATTTT. Outside the CDR3, residues come from the reference TRBV19 and TRBJ2-3 proteins, so the full variable domain is: DGGITQSPKYLFRKEGQNVTLSCEQNLNHDAMYWYRQDPGQGLRLIYYSQIVNDFQKGDIAEGYSVSREKKESFPLTVTSAQKNPTAFYLCASSILAATTDTQYFGPGTRLTVL.